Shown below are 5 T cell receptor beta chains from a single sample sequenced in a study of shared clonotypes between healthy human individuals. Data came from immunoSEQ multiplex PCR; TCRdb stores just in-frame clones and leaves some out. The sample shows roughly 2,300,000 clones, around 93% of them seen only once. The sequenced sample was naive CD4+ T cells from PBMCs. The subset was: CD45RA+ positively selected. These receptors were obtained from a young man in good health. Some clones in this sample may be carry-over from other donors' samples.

CDR3 nucleotides: TGTGCCATCAGTGAGAGCGGATCACCTGGGGAGCAGTACTTC. Amino acids: CAISESGSPGEQYF. The gene calls are TRBV10-3 and TRBJ2-7, with D tentatively TRBD2 (5 bases). Germline assignment: CDR1 ENHRY and CDR2 SYGVKD. V shed 2 bases and J shed 7 bases, with 15 bases lying between them. The CDR3 is 14 residues long.

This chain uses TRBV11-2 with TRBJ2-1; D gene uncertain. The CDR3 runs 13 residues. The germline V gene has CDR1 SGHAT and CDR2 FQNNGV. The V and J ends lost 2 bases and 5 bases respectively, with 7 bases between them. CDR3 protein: CASSLQGDNEQFF. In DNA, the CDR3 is TGTGCCAGCAGCTTACAAGGAGACAATGAGCAGTTCTTC.

The CDR3 DNA sequence: TGTGCCAGCAGTGACGCCGCGGGCGGTGTCGAAAAACTGTTTTTT. Protein sequence: CASSDAAGGVEKLFF. The chain carries TRBV25-1 and TRBJ1-4; D not resolved. Germline loops: CDR1 MGHDK, CDR2 SYGVNS. The CDR3 has 15 amino acids. V was shortened by 3 bases and J by 8 bases, with 16 bases between the two germline ends. Based on the CDR3 plus reference TRBV25-1 and TRBJ1-4, the full variable domain is EADIYQTPRYLVIGTGKKITLECSQTMGHDKMYWYQQDPGMELHLIHYSYGVNSTEKGDLSSESTVSRIRTEHFPLTLESARPSHTSQYLCASSDAAGGVEKLFFGSGTQLSVL.

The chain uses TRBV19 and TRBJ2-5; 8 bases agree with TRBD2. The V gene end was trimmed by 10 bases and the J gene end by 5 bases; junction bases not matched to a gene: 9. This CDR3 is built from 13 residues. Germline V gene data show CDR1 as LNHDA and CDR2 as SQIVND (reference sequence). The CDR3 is CATRNSGGETQYF. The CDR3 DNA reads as TGTGCCACCCGGAACTCGGGGGGGGAGACCCAGTACTTC.

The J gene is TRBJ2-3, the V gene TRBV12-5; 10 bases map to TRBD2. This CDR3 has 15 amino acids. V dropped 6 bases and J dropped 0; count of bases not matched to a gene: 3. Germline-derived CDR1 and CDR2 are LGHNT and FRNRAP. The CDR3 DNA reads TGTGCTAGTGGCCAGGGACTAGCGAGCACAGATACGCAGTATTTT. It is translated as CASGQGLASTDTQYF.